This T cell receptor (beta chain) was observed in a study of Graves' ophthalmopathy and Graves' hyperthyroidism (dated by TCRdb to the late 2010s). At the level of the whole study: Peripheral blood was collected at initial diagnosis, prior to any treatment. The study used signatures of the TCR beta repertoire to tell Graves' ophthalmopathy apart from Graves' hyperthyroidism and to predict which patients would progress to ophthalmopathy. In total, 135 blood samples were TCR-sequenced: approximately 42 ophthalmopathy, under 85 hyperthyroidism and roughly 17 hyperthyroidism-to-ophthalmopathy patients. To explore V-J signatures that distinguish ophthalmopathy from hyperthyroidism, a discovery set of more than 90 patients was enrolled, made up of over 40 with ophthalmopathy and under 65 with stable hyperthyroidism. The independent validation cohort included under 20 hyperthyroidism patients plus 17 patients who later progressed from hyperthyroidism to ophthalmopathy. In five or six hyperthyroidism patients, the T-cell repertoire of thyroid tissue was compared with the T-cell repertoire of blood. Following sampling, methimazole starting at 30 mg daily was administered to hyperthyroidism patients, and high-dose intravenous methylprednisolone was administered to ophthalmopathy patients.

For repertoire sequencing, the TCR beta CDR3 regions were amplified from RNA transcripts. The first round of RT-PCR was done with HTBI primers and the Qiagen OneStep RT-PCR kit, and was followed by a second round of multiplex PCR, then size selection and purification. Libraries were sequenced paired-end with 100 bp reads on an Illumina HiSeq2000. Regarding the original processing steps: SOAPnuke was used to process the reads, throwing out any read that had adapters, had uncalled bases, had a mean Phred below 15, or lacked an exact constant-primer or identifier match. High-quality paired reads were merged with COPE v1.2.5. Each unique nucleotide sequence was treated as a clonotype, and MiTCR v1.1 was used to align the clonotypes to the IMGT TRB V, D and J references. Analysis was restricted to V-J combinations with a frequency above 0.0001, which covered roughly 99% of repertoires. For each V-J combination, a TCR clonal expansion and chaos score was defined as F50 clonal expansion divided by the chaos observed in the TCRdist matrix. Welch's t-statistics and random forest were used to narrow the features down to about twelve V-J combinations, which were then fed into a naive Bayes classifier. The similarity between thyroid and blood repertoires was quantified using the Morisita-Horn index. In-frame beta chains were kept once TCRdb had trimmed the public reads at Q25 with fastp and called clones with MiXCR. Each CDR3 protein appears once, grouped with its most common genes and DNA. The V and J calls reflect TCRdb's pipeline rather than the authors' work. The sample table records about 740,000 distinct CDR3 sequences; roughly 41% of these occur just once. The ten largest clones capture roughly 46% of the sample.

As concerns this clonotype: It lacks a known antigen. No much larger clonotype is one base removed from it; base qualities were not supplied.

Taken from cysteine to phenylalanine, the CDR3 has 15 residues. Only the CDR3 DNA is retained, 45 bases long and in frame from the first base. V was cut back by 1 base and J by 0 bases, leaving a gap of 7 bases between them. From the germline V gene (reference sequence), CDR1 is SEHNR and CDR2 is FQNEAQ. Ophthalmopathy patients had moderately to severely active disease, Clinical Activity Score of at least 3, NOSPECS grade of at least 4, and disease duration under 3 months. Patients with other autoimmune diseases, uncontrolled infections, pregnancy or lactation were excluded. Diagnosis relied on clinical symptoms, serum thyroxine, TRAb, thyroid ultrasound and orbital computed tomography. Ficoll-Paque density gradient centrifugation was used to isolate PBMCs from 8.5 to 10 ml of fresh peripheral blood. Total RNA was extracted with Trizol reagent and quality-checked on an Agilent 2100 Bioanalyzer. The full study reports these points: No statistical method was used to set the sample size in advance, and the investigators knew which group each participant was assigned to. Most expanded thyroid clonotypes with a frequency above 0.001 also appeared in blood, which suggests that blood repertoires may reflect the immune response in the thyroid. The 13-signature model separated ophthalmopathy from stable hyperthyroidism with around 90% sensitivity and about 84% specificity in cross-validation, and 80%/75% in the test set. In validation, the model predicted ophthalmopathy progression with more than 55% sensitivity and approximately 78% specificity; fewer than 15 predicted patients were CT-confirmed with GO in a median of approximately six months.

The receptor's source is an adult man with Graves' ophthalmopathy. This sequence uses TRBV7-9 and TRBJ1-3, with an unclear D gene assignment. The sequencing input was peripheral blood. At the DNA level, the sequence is TGTGCCAGCAGCTTAGATGTACCCTCTGGAAACACCATATATTTT. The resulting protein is CASSLDVPSGNTIYF.